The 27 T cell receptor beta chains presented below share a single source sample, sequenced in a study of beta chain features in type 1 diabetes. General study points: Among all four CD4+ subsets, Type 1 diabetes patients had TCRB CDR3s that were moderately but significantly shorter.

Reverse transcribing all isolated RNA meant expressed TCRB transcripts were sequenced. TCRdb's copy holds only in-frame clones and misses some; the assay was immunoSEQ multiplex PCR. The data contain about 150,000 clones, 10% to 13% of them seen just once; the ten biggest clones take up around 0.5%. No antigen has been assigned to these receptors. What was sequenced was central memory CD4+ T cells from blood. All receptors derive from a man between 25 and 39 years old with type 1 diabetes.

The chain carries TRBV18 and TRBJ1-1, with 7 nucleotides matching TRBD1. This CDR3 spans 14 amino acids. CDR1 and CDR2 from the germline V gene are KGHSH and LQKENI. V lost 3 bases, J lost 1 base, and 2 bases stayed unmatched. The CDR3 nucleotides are TGTGCCAGCTCACCTAGGACAGGGAACACTGAAGCTTTCTTT. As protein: CASSPRTGNTEAFF.

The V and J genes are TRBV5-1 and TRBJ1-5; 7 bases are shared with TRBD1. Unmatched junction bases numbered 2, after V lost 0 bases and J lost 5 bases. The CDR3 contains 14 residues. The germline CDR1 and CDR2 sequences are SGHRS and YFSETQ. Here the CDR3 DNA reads TGCGCCAGCAGCTTGGAAACAGGGGATCAGCCCCAGCATTTT. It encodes CASSLETGDQPQHF.

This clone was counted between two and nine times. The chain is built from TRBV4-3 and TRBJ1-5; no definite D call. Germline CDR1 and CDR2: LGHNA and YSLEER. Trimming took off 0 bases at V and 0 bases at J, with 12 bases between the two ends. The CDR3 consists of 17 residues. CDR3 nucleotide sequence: TGCGCCAGCAGCCAAGATTTAGAGGTCGTTAGCAATCAGCCCCAGCATTTT. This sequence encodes CASSQDLEVVSNQPQHF.

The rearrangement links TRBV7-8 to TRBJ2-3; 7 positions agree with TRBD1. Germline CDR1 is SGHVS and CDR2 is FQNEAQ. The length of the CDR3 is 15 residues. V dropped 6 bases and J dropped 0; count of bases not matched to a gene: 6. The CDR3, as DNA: TGTGCCAGCAGACCTGACAGGGTCAGCACAGATACGCAGTATTTT. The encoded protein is CASRPDRVSTDTQYF.

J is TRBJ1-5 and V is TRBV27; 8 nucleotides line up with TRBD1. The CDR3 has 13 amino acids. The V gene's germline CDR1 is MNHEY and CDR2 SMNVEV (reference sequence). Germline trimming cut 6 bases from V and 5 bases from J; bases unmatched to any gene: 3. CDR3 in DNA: TGTGCCAGCAGCCTGACAGGGGATCAGCCCCAGCATTTT. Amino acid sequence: CASSLTGDQPQHF.

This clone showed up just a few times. This CDR3 is CASSSTGEGYGYTF. CDR3 sequence (DNA): TGTGCCAGCAGTTCCACAGGGGAAGGCTATGGCTACACCTTC. The V call is TRBV28, the J call TRBJ1-2, with 7 bases matching TRBD1. V trimming: 4 bases; J trimming: 4 bases; junction bases outside the gene matches: 6. The CDR3 consists of 14 residues. Germline assignment: CDR1 MDHEN and CDR2 SYDVKM.

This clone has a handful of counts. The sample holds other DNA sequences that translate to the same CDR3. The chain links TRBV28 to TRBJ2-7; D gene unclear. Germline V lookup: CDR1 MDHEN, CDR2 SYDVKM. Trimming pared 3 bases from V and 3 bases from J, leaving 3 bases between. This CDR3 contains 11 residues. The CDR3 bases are TGTGCCAGCAGTTTCTTCTACGAGCAGTACTTC. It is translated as CASSFFYEQYF.

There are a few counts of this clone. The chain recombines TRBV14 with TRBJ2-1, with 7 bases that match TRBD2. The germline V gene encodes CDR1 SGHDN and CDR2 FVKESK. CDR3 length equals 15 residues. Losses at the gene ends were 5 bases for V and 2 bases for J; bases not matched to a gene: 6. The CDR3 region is CASSSSSGAYNEQFF. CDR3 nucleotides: TGTGCCAGCAGCTCGTCTAGCGGAGCCTACAATGAGCAGTTCTTC.

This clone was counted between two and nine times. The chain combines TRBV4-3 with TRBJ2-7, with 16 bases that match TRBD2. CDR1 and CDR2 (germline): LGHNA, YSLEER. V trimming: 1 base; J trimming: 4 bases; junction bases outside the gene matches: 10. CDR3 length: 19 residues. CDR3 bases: TGCGCCAGCAGCCAAGTCCACTCGGGACTAGCGGGAGGGTTTTACGAGCAGTACTTC. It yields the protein CASSQVHSGLAGGFYEQYF.

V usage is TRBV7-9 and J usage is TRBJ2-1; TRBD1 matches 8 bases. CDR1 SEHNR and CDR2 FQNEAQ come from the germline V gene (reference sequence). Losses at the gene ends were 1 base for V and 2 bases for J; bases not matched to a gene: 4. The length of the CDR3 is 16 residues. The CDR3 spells CASSLVGQGPYNEQFF. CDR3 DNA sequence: TGTGCCAGCAGCTTAGTTGGACAGGGTCCCTACAATGAGCAGTTCTTC.

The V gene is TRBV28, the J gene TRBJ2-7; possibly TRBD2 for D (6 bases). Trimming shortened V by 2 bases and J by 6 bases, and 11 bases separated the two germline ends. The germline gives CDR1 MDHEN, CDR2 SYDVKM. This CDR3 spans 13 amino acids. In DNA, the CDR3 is TGTGCCAGCAGTTTACAGGGAGCGGGCGAGCAGTACTTC. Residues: CASSLQGAGEQYF.

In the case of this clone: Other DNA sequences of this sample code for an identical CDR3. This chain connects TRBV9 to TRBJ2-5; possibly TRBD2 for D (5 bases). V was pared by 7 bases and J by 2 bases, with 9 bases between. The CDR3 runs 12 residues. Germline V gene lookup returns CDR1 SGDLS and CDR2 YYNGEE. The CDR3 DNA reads TGTGCCAGCTCATCGGGACAAGAGACCCAGTACTTC. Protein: CASSSGQETQYF.

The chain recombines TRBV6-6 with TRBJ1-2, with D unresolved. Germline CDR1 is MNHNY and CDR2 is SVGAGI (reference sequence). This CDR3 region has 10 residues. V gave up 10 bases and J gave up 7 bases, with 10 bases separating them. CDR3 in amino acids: CATQEPGYTF. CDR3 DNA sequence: TGTGCCACTCAGGAACCTGGCTACACCTTC.

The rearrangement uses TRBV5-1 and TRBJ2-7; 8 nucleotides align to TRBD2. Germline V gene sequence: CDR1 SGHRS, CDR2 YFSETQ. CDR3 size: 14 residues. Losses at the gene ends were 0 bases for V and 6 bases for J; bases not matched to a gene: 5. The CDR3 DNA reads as TGCGCCAGCAGCTTGGACGGGACTAGAGGCGAGCAGTACTTC. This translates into CASSLDGTRGEQYF.

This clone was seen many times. In DNA, the CDR3 is TGTGCCAGCACGCAGGGGGCAGATGGCTATGGCTACACCTTC. This sequence encodes CASTQGADGYGYTF. The V gene is TRBV5-4, the J gene TRBJ1-2; 8 bases align to TRBD1. The CDR3 runs to 14 residues. CDR1 is SGHNT, CDR2 YYREEE, per germline (reference sequence). V lost 6 bases and J lost 4; bases outside the gene matches: 8.

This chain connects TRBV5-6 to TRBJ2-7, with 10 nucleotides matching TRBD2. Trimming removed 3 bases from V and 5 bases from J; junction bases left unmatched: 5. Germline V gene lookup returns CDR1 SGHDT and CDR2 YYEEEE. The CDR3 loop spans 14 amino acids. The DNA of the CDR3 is TGTGCCAGCAGCTATCGAGCGGGAGGGGACGAGCAGTACTTC. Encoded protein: CASSYRAGGDEQYF.

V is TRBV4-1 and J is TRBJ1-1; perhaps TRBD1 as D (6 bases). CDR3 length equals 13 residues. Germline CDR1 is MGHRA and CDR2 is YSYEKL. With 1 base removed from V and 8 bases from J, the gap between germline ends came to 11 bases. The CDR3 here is CASSQGLDREAFF. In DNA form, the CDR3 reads TGCGCCAGCAGCCAAGGTCTAGACAGGGAAGCTTTCTTT.

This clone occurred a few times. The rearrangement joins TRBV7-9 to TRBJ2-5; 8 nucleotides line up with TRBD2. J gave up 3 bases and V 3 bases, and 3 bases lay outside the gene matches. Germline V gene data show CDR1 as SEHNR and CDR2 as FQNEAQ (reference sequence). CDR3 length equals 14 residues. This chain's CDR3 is CASSFTREEETQYF. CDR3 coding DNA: TGTGCCAGCAGCTTCACGCGGGAGGAAGAGACCCAGTACTTC.

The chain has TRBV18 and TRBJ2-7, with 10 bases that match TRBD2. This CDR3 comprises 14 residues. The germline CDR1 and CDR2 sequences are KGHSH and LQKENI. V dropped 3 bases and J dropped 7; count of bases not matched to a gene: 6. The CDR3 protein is CASSPTLAGVEQYF. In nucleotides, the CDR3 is TGTGCCAGCTCACCTACTCTAGCGGGAGTGGAGCAGTACTTC.

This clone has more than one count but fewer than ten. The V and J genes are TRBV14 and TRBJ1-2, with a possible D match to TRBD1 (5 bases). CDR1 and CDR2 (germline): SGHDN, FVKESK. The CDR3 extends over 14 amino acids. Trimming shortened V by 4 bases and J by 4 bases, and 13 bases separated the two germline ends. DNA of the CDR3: TGTGCCAGCAGCCCCAGGACATTCGGCTATGGCTACACCTTC. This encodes CASSPRTFGYGYTF.

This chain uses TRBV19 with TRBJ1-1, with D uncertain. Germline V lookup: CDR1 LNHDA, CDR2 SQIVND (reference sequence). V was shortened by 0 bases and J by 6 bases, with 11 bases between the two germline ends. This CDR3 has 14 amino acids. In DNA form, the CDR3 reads TGTGCCAGTAGTATAGATCCGTGGGCCGCTGAAGCTTTCTTT. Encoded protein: CASSIDPWAAEAFF.

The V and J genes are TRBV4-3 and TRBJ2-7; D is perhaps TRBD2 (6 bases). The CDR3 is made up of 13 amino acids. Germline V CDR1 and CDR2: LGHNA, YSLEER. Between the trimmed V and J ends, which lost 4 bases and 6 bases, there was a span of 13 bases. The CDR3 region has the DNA TGCGCCAGCAGCCTGGGACTTTTTGGCGAGCAGTACTTC. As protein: CASSLGLFGEQYF.

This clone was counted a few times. In nucleotides, the CDR3 is TGTGCCATCGGTCCTCCAGGGGGCGAGCAGTACTTC. As protein: CAIGPPGGEQYF. The chain combines TRBV10-3 with TRBJ2-7; 7 nucleotides agree with TRBD1. The ends lost 8 bases at V and 6 bases at J; junction bases unmatched: 7. CDR3 length: 12 amino acids. The V gene's germline CDR1 is ENHRY and CDR2 SYGVKD.

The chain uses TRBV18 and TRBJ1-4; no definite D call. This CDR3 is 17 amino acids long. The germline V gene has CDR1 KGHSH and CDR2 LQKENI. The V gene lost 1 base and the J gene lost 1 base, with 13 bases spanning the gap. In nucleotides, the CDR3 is TGTGCCAGCTCACCACGATCAATGGCAGGAACTAATGAAAAACTGTTTTTT. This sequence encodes CASSPRSMAGTNEKLFF. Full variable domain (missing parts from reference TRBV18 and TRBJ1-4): NAGVMQNPRHLVRRRGQEARLRCSPMKGHSHVYWYRQLPEEGLKFMVYLQKENIIDESGMPKERFSAEFPKEGPSILRIQQVVRGDSAAYFCASSPRSMAGTNEKLFFGSGTQLSVL.

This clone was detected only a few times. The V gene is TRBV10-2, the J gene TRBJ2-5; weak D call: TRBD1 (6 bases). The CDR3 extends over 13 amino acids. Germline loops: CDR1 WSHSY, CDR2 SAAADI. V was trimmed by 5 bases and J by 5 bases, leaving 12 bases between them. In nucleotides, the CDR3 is TGCGCCAGCAGTCTGACAGGCCGGGAGACCCAGTACTTC. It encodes CASSLTGRETQYF.

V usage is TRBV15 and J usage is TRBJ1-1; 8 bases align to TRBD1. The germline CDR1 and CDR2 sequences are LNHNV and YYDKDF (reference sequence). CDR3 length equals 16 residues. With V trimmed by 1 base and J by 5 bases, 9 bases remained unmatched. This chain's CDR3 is CATSRGSGTGGTEAFF. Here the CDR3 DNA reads TGTGCCACCAGCAGAGGCTCCGGGACAGGAGGGACTGAAGCTTTCTTT.

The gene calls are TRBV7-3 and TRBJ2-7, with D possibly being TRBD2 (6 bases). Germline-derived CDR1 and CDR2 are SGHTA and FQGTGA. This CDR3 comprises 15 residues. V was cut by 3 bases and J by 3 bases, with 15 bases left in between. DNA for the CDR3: TGTGCCAGCAGCTTCCAACCGGGACTTCACTACGAGCAGTACTTC. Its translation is CASSFQPGLHYEQYF.